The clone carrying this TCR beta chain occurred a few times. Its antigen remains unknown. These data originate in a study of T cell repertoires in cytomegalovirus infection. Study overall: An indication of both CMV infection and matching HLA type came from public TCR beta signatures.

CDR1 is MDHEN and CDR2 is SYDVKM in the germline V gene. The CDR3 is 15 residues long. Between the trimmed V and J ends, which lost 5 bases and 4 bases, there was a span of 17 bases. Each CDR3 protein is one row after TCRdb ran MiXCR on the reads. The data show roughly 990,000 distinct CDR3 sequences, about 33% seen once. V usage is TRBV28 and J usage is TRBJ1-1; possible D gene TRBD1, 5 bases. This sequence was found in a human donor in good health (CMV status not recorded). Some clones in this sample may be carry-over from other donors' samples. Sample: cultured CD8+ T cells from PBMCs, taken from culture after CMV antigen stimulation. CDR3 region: CASSTPGWGGTEAFF. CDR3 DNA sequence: TGTGCCAGCAGTACCCCGGGGTGGGGCGGCACTGAAGCTTTCTTT.